The 18 T cell receptor beta chains reported below all come from one sample, sequenced in a study of blood T cell repertoires in COVID-19. The data were produced by immunoSEQ multiplex PCR, yet TCRdb's version contains in-frame clones alone and is incomplete. Here the sample spans roughly 180,000 clones, less than 85% being singletons. Sequencing used PBMCs or T cells enriched from blood (not recorded which). The receptors come from a woman in her forties or fifties who had recovered from COVID-19.

J is TRBJ1-1 and V is TRBV19; maybe TRBD1 (5 bases). Per germline, CDR1 LNHDA and CDR2 SQIVND (reference sequence). V was clipped by 8 bases and J by 4 bases, with 17 bases between them. The CDR3 runs 14 residues. In nucleotides, the CDR3 is TGTGCCAGTGCGGGGGAGGGTAGGGTCACTGAAGCTTTCTTT. Translation gives CASAGEGRVTEAFF.

The chain has TRBV2 and TRBJ2-3; D possibly corresponds to TRBD2 (6 bases). The CDR3 runs 13 residues. The V gene lost 7 bases and the J gene lost 6 bases, with 14 bases spanning the gap. Germline assignment: CDR1 SNHLY and CDR2 FYNNEI. CDR3 bases: TGTGCCAGCAAATGGGACTCTTGGGATACGCAGTATTTT. Translated: CASKWDSWDTQYF.

The J gene is TRBJ1-3, the V gene TRBV11-2; D ambiguous. CDR3 length equals 15 residues. The germline gives CDR1 SGHAT, CDR2 FQNNGV. Trimming stripped 1 base from V and 3 bases from J, with 10 bases between. The CDR3 reads CASSLGRQRGNTIYF. The CDR3 region has the DNA TGTGCCAGCAGCTTAGGACGGCAGCGTGGAAACACCATATATTTT.

The chain is built from TRBV19 and TRBJ1-6, with 10 bases that match TRBD1. The V and J ends lost 1 base and 7 bases, in that order; junction bases with no gene match: 1. Per the germline V gene, CDR1 is LNHDA and CDR2 is SQIVND (reference sequence). The CDR3 contains 15 residues. The CDR3 is CASSIGTGGNSPLHF. CDR3 DNA: TGTGCCAGTAGTATAGGGACAGGGGGAAATTCACCCCTCCACTTT.

The chain uses TRBV5-1 and TRBJ1-1; D is uncertain. V was cut by 0 bases and J by 3 bases, with 12 bases left in between. CDR1 and CDR2 (germline): SGHRS, YFSETQ. The CDR3 covers 15 residues. The CDR3 loop reads CASSLVREGDTEAFF. CDR3 bases: TGCGCCAGCAGCTTGGTGAGGGAGGGCGACACTGAAGCTTTCTTT. The full variable domain, rest sourced from reference TRBV5-1 and TRBJ1-1, is KAGVTQTPRYLIKTRGQQVTLSCSPISGHRSVSWYQQTPGQGLQFLFEYFSETQRNKGNFPGRFSGRQFSNSRSEMNVSTLELGDSALYLCASSLVREGDTEAFFGQGTRLTVV.

The chain employs TRBV7-9 and TRBJ1-2, with TRBD1 matching over 7 bases. The CDR3 runs to 11 residues. V was pared by 8 bases and J by 3 bases, with 0 bases of the junction left unmatched. The germline V gene encodes CDR1 SEHNR and CDR2 FQNEAQ (reference sequence). The CDR3 is CASGTDYGYTF. The CDR3, as DNA: TGTGCCAGCGGGACAGACTATGGCTACACCTTC.

This chain connects TRBV28 to TRBJ2-2, with TRBD2 matching over 11 bases. From germline, CDR1 is MDHEN and CDR2 SYDVKM. V lost 4 bases, J lost 3 bases, and 13 bases stayed unmatched. This CDR3 contains 19 residues. CDR3 amino acids: CASSSILAGDPIHTGELFF. The CDR3 nucleotides read TGTGCCAGCAGTTCAATACTAGCGGGAGACCCTATCCACACCGGGGAGCTGTTTTTT.

The V and J genes are TRBV7-2 and TRBJ1-2; 7 bases fit TRBD1. There are 15 residues in the CDR3. Germline assignment: CDR1 SGHTA and CDR2 FQGNSA. V shed 3 bases, J shed 2 bases, and the junction held 6 bases outside the gene matches. CDR3 in amino acids: CASSLRTGGNYGYTF. CDR3 bases: TGTGCCAGCAGCTTGAGGACAGGCGGGAACTATGGCTACACCTTC.

This chain connects TRBV6-5 to TRBJ2-7, with D perhaps TRBD2 (5 bases). Trimming left V 6 bases short and J 6 bases short, with 18 bases between. This CDR3 region has 14 residues. The germline CDR1 and CDR2 sequences are MNHEY and SVGAGI. CDR3 in amino acids: CASSREGSELEQYV. CDR3 in DNA: TGTGCCAGCAGCAGAGAGGGTTCCGAGCTCGAGCAGTACGTC.

V usage is TRBV30 and J usage is TRBJ2-1, with D possibly TRBD2 on 5 matching bases. This CDR3 has 13 amino acids. CDR1 is GTSNPN, CDR2 SVGIG, per germline (reference sequence). V was pared by 3 bases and J by 10 bases, with 16 bases between. CDR3 protein: CAWRPNTRAEQFF. In DNA, the CDR3 is TGTGCCTGGAGGCCGAACACTAGGGCCGAGCAGTTCTTC. Based on the CDR3 plus reference TRBV30 and TRBJ2-1, the full variable domain is SQTIHQWPATLVQPVGSPLSLECTVEGTSNPNLYWYRQAAGRGLQLLFYSVGIGQISSEVPQNLSASRPQDRQFILSSKKLLLSDSGFYLCAWRPNTRAEQFFGPGTRLTVL.

The rearrangement links TRBV10-3 to TRBJ2-1; D ambiguous. Germline loops: CDR1 ENHRY, CDR2 SYGVKD. Trimming took 10 bases from V and 7 from J, leaving 14 bases between them. The length of the CDR3 is 12 residues. CDR3 sequence reads: CATRLGSNEQFF. The CDR3 DNA reads as TGTGCCACCAGACTCGGGTCTAATGAGCAGTTCTTC.

The chain is built from TRBV18 and TRBJ1-5, with D possibly TRBD1 on 6 matching bases. Germline CDR1 KGHSH, CDR2 LQKENI. Trimming cost V 2 bases and J 7 bases, with 15 bases left between them. This CDR3 has 15 amino acids. The CDR3 DNA follows: TGTGCCAGCTCACCAGAAAAGGACAGATTGCAGCCCCAGCATTTT. It yields the protein CASSPEKDRLQPQHF.

J is TRBJ1-2 and V is TRBV19; D gene ambiguous. The germline V and J ends were trimmed by 4 bases and 10 bases, with 13 bases remaining between them. The germline V gene has CDR1 LNHDA and CDR2 SQIVND (reference sequence). The CDR3 is made up of 12 amino acids. This CDR3 reads CASSSPDLSYTF. DNA of the CDR3: TGTGCCAGTAGTAGCCCGGACTTGTCCTACACCTTC.

This chain connects TRBV19 to TRBJ2-2, with a tentative D call TRBD1 (5 bases). CDR3 length: 18 residues. CDR1 and CDR2 (germline): LNHDA, SQIVND (reference sequence). V was clipped by 3 bases and J by 1 base, with 18 bases between them. The CDR3 DNA reads as TGTGCCAGTAGTATGGTAGCAGGGATACCCTTGAACACCGGGGAGCTGTTTTTT. Translating gives CASSMVAGIPLNTGELFF.

CDR3 sequence: CASSLGSGGAWEQFF. The CDR3 bases are TGTGCCAGCAGCTTAGGTAGCGGGGGGGCCTGGGAGCAGTTCTTC. The chain couples TRBV13 to TRBJ2-1, with 11 bases lining up with TRBD2. V lost 0 bases to trimming and J lost 10 bases; unmatched junction nucleotides: 5. The CDR3 loop spans 15 amino acids. Germline V gene sequence: CDR1 PRHDT, CDR2 FYEKMQ (reference sequence).

The chain links TRBV7-3 to TRBJ1-1, with D perhaps matching TRBD1 (6 bases). V was pared by 2 bases and J by 0 bases, with 22 bases between. CDR3 length equals 19 residues. Looked up from germline, CDR1 is SGHTA and CDR2 is FQGTGA. The CDR3, as DNA: TGTGCCAGCAGCTTATTCGGGTTTCGGGACACCGAGATGAACACTGAAGCTTTCTTT. Its protein product is CASSLFGFRDTEMNTEAFF.

This chain uses TRBV28 with TRBJ1-1, with D perhaps TRBD1 (6 bases). Looked up from germline, CDR1 is MDHEN and CDR2 is SYDVKM. Trimming took off 5 bases at V and 11 bases at J, with 9 bases between the two ends. The CDR3 totals 10 residues. CDR3 region: CASSNREAFF. As DNA, the CDR3 is TGTGCCAGCAGTAACAGGGAGGCTTTCTTT.

The chain recombines TRBV5-4 with TRBJ1-1; D is perhaps TRBD1 (5 bases). Trimming removed 2 bases from V and 3 bases from J, with 11 bases in between. The length of the CDR3 is 14 residues. The germline V gene encodes CDR1 SGHNT and CDR2 YYREEE (reference sequence). The CDR3 spells CASSFGGHYTEAFF. The CDR3 DNA sequence: TGTGCCAGCAGCTTTGGTGGACACTACACTGAAGCTTTCTTT.